This T cell receptor beta chain is drawn from a study of OX40 agonist ivuxolimab in advanced cancers. Study-level results: Part of the nonresponder group also had normalized T-cell clonal expansion that was low. Researchers report that CD8+ T cells had, on average, more expanded clones than CD4+.

CDR3 length equals 17 residues. Germline V lookup: CDR1 SGHAT, CDR2 FQDESV (reference sequence). V was clipped by 1 base and J by 0 bases, with 10 bases between them. TCRdb keeps only in-frame clones here, not all; method: immunoSEQ multiplex PCR. The profile shows some 140,000 clones, about 92% of them singletons. As concerns this clone: Its matching antigen is unknown.

V and J are TRBV11-1 and TRBJ2-6; unclear D gene. The TCR was taken from an adult with an advanced solid tumor such as melanoma, head and neck, liver or kidney cancer. The specimen comprised CD4+ or CD8+ T cells sorted from blood, sampled in a trial of the OX40 agonist ivuxolimab. The CDR3: CASSLVAGSSGANVLTF. The CDR3 DNA reads as TGTGCCAGCAGCTTAGTCGCCGGATCCTCTGGGGCCAACGTCCTGACTTTC.